Listed below are T cell receptor beta chains from one sample, sequenced in a study of T cells after yellow fever vaccination. In TCRdb, the 5' RACE reads were re-called with MiXCR into one record per CDR3 protein. The sample carries hundreds of thousands of distinct CDR3 sequences, roughly a sixth recorded once. Sequencing used PBMCs, obtained before the yellow fever booster vaccination. The source is a man aged 18 to 29 who received the YFV17D yellow fever vaccine. Each CDR3 is given with its conserved first and last residue. The D gene is left open where the match is weak. The size of a clone is reported for some rows only, either as once, few or many, or as a class for expanded clones.

D gene	J gene	clone size	V gene	CDR3 protein	CDR3 DNA
.	TRBJ2-5	few	TRBV7-9	CASSSKGGFGETQYF	TGTGCCAGCAGCTCTAAGGGTGGGTTTGGAGAGACCCAGTACTTC
.	TRBJ2-4	.	TRBV2	CASSEALGGTAKNIQYF	TGTGCCAGCAGTGAAGCGCTGGGGGGCACGGCCAAAAACATTCAGTACTTC
.	TRBJ1-6	.	TRBV2	CASLADSSYNSPLHF	TGTGCCAGCTTGGCGGACAGCTCCTATAATTCACCCCTCCACTTT
.	TRBJ1-1	many	TRBV19	CASSIRGVTEAFF	TGTGCCAGTAGTATTAGAGGAGTCACTGAAGCTTTCTTT
.	TRBJ2-2	few	TRBV5-1	CASKSGVATGELFF	TGCGCCAGCAAATCGGGAGTGGCCACCGGGGAGCTGTTTTTT
TRBD1	TRBJ1-2	.	TRBV7-9	CASTPEGAGNYGYTF	TGTGCCAGCACCCCTGAGGGGGCAGGAAACTATGGCTACACCTTC
.	TRBJ1-2	.	TRBV30	CAWTQGNYGYTF	TGTGCCTGGACACAGGGTAACTATGGCTACACCTTC
.	TRBJ2-7	.	TRBV20-1	CSASWASYEQYF	TGCAGTGCCTCGTGGGCCTCCTACGAGCAGTACTTC
.	TRBJ1-1	few	TRBV6-5	CASSYHGPNLEAFF	TGTGCCAGCAGTTACCATGGGCCGAACCTTGAAGCTTTCTTT
TRBD2	TRBJ2-5	.	TRBV4-2	CASSPWTSGEVETQYF	TGTGCCAGCAGCCCTTGGACTAGCGGGGAGGTGGAGACCCAGTACTTC
.	TRBJ1-5	.	TRBV20-1	CSARESGRGNQPQHF	TGCAGTGCTAGAGAATCGGGCCGTGGCAATCAGCCCCAGCATTTT
.	TRBJ1-2	.	TRBV6-5	CASSPTNEFYGYTF	TGTGCCAGCAGTCCGACGAACGAGTTCTATGGCTACACCTTC
.	TRBJ1-2	.	TRBV12-3/TRBV12-4	CASSSPGRAVFGYTF	TGTGCCAGCAGTTCTCCGGGCAGGGCGGTTTTTGGCTACACCTTC
TRBD2	TRBJ2-3	.	TRBV11-1	CASSLSPSGGDTQYF	TGTGCCAGCAGCTTAAGTCCTAGCGGGGGAGATACGCAGTATTTT
.	TRBJ1-6	few	TRBV12-3/TRBV12-4	CASTPDSNNSPLHF	TGTGCCAGCACCCCGGACAGCAATAATTCACCCCTCCACTTT
.	TRBJ2-5	.	TRBV29-1	CSVDHRDRETQYF	TGCAGCGTTGATCACAGGGATCGAGAGACCCAGTACTTC
.	TRBJ2-2	.	TRBV4-2	CASSLRHTNTGELFF	TGTGCCAGCAGCCTTCGACACACGAACACCGGGGAGCTGTTTTTT
TRBD1	TRBJ1-1	few	TRBV2	CAQREGARNTEAFF	TGTGCCCAAAGGGAGGGGGCGAGGAACACTGAAGCTTTCTTT
.	TRBJ2-7	.	TRBV5-1	CASSYLQGYEQYF	TGCGCCAGCAGCTACCTGCAGGGGTACGAGCAGTACTTC
TRBD2	TRBJ2-1	.	TRBV11-1	CASSPGGVEQFF	TGTGCCAGCAGCCCGGGGGGAGTGGAGCAGTTCTTC
TRBD1	TRBJ2-5	few	TRBV6-2/TRBV6-3	CASRGQPVETQYF	TGTGCCAGCAGGGGACAGCCCGTTGAGACCCAGTACTTC
.	TRBJ2-2	.	TRBV7-2	CASSLMRRGTGELFF	TGTGCCAGCAGCTTGATGAGGCGAGGAACCGGGGAGCTGTTTTTT
.	TRBJ1-1	.	TRBV6-6	CASIYGTEAFF	TGTGCCAGCATCTATGGCACTGAAGCTTTCTTT
.	TRBJ2-7	few	TRBV6-2/TRBV6-3	CAITPDRGAYAEQYF	TGTGCCATCACCCCGGACCGGGGGGCGTACGCGGAGCAGTACTTC
.	TRBJ1-1	many	TRBV20-1	CSARVNTEAFF	TGCAGTGCTAGGGTTAACACTGAAGCTTTCTTT
TRBD1	TRBJ1-6	.	TRBV5-1	CASSSRTGAGNSPLHF	TGCGCCAGCAGCTCCCGGACAGGGGCGGGAAATTCACCCCTCCACTTT
TRBD2	TRBJ2-3	many	TRBV12-3/TRBV12-4	CASSLNFRFVGTSPADTQYF	TGTGCCAGCAGTTTAAATTTTCGTTTTGTGGGGACTAGCCCCGCAGATACGCAGTATTTT
.	TRBJ2-5	few	TRBV5-1	CASSQERETQYF	TGCGCCAGCAGCCAGGAGCGAGAGACCCAGTACTTC
.	TRBJ1-1	.	TRBV11-2	CASSWGVNTEAFF	TGTGCCAGCAGCTGGGGAGTGAACACTGAAGCTTTCTTT
.	TRBJ2-3	.	TRBV28	CASSSRGFSTDTQYF	TGTGCCAGCAGTTCGAGGGGATTTAGCACAGATACGCAGTATTTT
.	TRBJ1-1	.	TRBV12-3/TRBV12-4	CASSLRISDETEAFF	TGTGCCAGCAGTCTAAGGATCTCCGACGAGACTGAAGCTTTCTTT
.	TRBJ2-5	.	TRBV5-1	CASIPAGNGQETQYF	TGCGCCAGCATCCCGGCGGGGAATGGCCAAGAGACCCAGTACTTC
TRBD2	TRBJ2-7	.	TRBV6-6	CASSGGAWEQYF	TGTGCCAGCAGCGGGGGGGCTTGGGAGCAGTACTTC
TRBD2	TRBJ2-5	.	TRBV5-5	CASSFGGTSGGAVETQYF	TGTGCCAGCAGCTTCGGTGGGACTAGCGGGGGGGCGGTAGAGACCCAGTACTTC
.	TRBJ2-1	few	TRBV5-6	CASSSDSLGGEQFF	TGTGCCAGCAGCTCGGACAGCCTTGGGGGTGAGCAGTTCTTC
.	TRBJ2-2	.	TRBV7-3	CASRRGQGELFF	TGTGCCAGCAGACGTGGACAGGGGGAGCTGTTTTTT
.	TRBJ1-3	.	TRBV4-1	CASSQDSAIPNTIYF	TGCGCCAGCAGCCAAGATAGCGCAATCCCAAACACCATATATTTT
.	TRBJ2-1	.	TRBV5-6	CASSARANEQFF	TGTGCCAGCAGCGCCCGTGCCAATGAGCAGTTCTTC
.	TRBJ1-2	.	TRBV5-1	CASSLEGVGPYGYTF	TGCGCCAGCAGCTTGGAGGGGGTCGGACCCTATGGCTACACCTTC
.	TRBJ1-5	.	TRBV4-1	CASSPRGGPLNQPQHF	TGCGCCAGCAGCCCGAGGGGGGGCCCGCTCAATCAGCCCCAGCATTTT